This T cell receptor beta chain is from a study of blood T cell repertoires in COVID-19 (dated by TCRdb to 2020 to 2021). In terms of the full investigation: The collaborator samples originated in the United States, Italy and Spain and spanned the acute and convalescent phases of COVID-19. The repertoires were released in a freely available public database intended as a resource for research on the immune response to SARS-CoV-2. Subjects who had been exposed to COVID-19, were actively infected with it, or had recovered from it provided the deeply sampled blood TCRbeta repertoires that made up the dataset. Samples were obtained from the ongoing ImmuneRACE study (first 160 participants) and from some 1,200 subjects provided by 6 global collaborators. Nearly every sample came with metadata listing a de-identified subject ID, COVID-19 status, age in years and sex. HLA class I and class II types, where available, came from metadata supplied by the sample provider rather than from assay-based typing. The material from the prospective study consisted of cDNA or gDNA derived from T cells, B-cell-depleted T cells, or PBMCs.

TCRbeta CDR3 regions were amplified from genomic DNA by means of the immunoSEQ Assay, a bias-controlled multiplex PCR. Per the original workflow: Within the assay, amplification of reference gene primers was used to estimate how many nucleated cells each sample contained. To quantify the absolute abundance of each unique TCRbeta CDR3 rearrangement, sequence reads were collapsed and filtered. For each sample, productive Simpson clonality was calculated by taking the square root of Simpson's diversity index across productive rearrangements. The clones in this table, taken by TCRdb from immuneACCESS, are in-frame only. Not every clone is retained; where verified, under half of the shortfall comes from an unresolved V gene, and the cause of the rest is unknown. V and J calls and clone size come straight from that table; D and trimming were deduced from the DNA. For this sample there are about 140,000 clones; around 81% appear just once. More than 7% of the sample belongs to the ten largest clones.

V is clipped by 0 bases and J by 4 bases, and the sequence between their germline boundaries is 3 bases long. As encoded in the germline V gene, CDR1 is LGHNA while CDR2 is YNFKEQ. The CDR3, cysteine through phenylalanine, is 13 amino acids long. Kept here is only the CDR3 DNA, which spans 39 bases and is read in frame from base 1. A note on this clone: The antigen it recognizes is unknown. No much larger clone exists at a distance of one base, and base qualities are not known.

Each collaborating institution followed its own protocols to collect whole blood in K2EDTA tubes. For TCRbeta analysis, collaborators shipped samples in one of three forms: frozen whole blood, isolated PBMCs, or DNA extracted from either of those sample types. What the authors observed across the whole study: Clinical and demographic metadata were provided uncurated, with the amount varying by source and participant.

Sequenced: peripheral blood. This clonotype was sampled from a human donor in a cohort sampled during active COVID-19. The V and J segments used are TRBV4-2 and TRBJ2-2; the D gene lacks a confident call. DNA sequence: TGTGCCAGCAGCCAAGACCTCACCGGGGAGCTGTTTTTT. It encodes CASSQDLTGELFF.